What follows are 15 T cell receptor beta chains derived from one specimen sequenced in a study of CD8 T cells in Susac syndrome. An input of about 0.5 to 1 ug of RNA was subjected to reverse transcription using random hexamers. TCRdb independently ran MiXCR on the immunoSEQ multiplex PCR reads; one entry per CDR3 protein. Altogether about 120,000 distinct CDR3 sequences are present, around 94% being singletons, with the ten largest covering 0.095% to 0.1%. The material sequenced was CD4+ T cells from PBMCs. These TCRs come from a human donor in good health.

The chain recombines TRBV2 with TRBJ2-1, with TRBD1 identical over 9 bases. CDR3 length: 16 amino acids. J gave up 8 bases and V 6 bases, and 14 bases lay outside the gene matches. The germline V gene encodes CDR1 SNHLY and CDR2 FYNNEI. The CDR3 sequence: CASRGVTGQGMDEQFF. The CDR3 DNA follows: TGTGCCAGCAGGGGGGTGACGGGACAGGGTATGGATGAGCAGTTCTTC.

The CDR3 is CASSLNMGYGYTF. CDR3 nucleotides: TGTGCCAGCAGCCTGAACATGGGCTATGGCTACACCTTC. The chain has TRBV12-3 or TRBV12-4 and TRBJ1-2; D not certain. Between the trimmed V and J ends, which lost 6 bases and 4 bases, there was a span of 12 bases. There are 13 residues in the CDR3.

This chain joins TRBV27 and TRBJ2-5; the match to TRBD2 covers 14 bases. The CDR3 has 14 amino acids. J gave up 4 bases and V 5 bases, and 0 bases lay outside the gene matches. CDR1 MNHEY and CDR2 SMNVEV come from the germline V gene (reference sequence). The CDR3 sequence: CASSGLAGGETQYF. The CDR3 nucleotides are TGTGCCAGCAGTGGACTAGCGGGAGGAGAGACCCAGTACTTC.

The chain couples TRBV29-1 to TRBJ2-3; D gene unclear. There are 13 residues in the CDR3. CDR1 SQVTM and CDR2 ANQGSEA come from the germline V gene. This CDR3 is CIVTSWATDTQYF. The CDR3 region has the DNA TGCATCGTCACCTCATGGGCCACAGATACGCAGTATTTT.

The table lists this clonotype with a count of one. The chain carries TRBV5-1 and TRBJ1-5; D is perhaps TRBD1 (6 bases). CDR3 length: 18 amino acids. Trimming pared 4 bases from V and 3 bases from J, leaving 23 bases between. Germline assignment: CDR1 SGHRS and CDR2 YFSETQ. DNA for the CDR3: TGCGCCAGCAGCCCCGGGACCCGTCCCGGGGGGGCCAATCAGCCCCAGCATTTT. Translation gives CASSPGTRPGGANQPQHF.

The CDR3 nucleotides read TGCAGTGCTAAAAGGGAGACAGATACGCAGTATTTT. Its translation is CSAKRETDTQYF. The rearrangement uses TRBV20-1 and TRBJ2-3, with D possibly TRBD2 on 5 matching bases. The germline CDR1 and CDR2 sequences are DFQATT and SNEGSKA (reference sequence). The germline V and J ends were trimmed by 4 bases and 3 bases, with 8 bases remaining between them. The CDR3 contains 12 residues.

The chain is built from TRBV3-1 and TRBJ2-3, with no clear D. Between the trimmed V and J ends, which lost 3 bases and 2 bases, there was a span of 9 bases. The germline V gene has CDR1 LGHDT and CDR2 YNNKEL (reference sequence). The CDR3 is 14 residues long. The CDR3 loop reads CASSQELYTDTQYF. The CDR3 DNA reads TGTGCCAGCAGCCAGGAGCTCTACACAGATACGCAGTATTTT.

The rearrangement uses TRBV5-1 and TRBJ2-5; no clear D gene. From germline, CDR1 is SGHRS and CDR2 YFSETQ. The V end lost 3 bases, the J end lost 5 bases, and 11 bases lay between the germline ends. The CDR3 contains 13 residues. CDR3 sequence: CASSWTLRETQYF. The DNA of the CDR3 is TGCGCCAGCAGCTGGACCTTGAGGGAGACCCAGTACTTC.

The chain couples TRBV4-3 to TRBJ1-1, with D hard to call. CDR1 is LGHNA and CDR2 is YSLEER in the germline V gene. The CDR3 extends over 11 amino acids. Trimming took 4 bases from V and 7 from J, leaving 7 bases between them. This CDR3 is CASSLNREAFF. In DNA form, the CDR3 reads TGCGCCAGCAGCCTTAATCGTGAAGCTTTCTTT.

J is TRBJ1-1 and V is TRBV13; the D is unclear. V was clipped by 3 bases and J by 1 base, with 6 bases between them. The CDR3 is 13 amino acids. Germline V gives CDR1 PRHDT, CDR2 FYEKMQ (reference sequence). The CDR3 is CASSFRPNTEAFF. CDR3 DNA sequence: TGTGCCAGCAGCTTCCGCCCGAACACTGAAGCTTTCTTT.

This chain links TRBV14 with TRBJ2-7, with D possibly matching TRBD2 (6 bases). Trimming took 4 bases from V and 6 from J, leaving 16 bases between them. Germline CDR1 and CDR2: SGHDN and FVKESK. The CDR3 is 14 amino acids. In DNA, the CDR3 is TGTGCCAGCAGCCCGAGGACCCTCGGGAGCGAGCAGTACTTC. Protein sequence: CASSPRTLGSEQYF.

The J gene is TRBJ2-3, the V gene TRBV6-6, with D possibly TRBD1 on 6 matching bases. This CDR3 is 16 amino acids long. Germline V lookup: CDR1 MNHNY, CDR2 SVGAGI (reference sequence). V dropped 7 bases and J dropped 0 bases, with 17 bases sitting between them. The CDR3 protein is CASKTLTGPSTDTQYF. The CDR3 bases are TGTGCCAGCAAAACTCTGACAGGCCCTAGCACAGATACGCAGTATTTT.

The V and J genes are TRBV7-2 and TRBJ2-3, with 8 nucleotides matching TRBD2. V lost 2 bases to trimming and J lost 0 bases; unmatched junction nucleotides: 4. In germline, CDR1 is SGHTA, CDR2 FQGNSA. CDR3 size: 16 residues. CDR3 coding DNA: TGTGCCAGCAGCTTACTTAGCGGGACTAGCACAGATACGCAGTATTTT. It is translated as CASSLLSGTSTDTQYF.

The V and J genes are TRBV7-9 and TRBJ2-7; possibly TRBD1 or TRBD2 for D (5 bases each). V was shortened by 7 bases and J by 2 bases, with 18 bases between the two germline ends. Germline loops: CDR1 SEHNR, CDR2 FQNEAQ (reference sequence). CDR3 size: 15 residues. The CDR3 loop reads CASTLEKGTPYEQYF. The DNA for the CDR3 is TGTGCCAGCACCCTCGAGAAGGGGACCCCCTACGAGCAGTACTTC.

This chain links TRBV5-4 with TRBJ2-6, with 11 bases fitting TRBD1. The ends lost 4 bases at V and 2 bases at J; junction bases unmatched: 5. The CDR3 covers 17 residues. In germline, CDR1 is SGHNT, CDR2 YYREEE (reference sequence). The CDR3 sequence is CASSDRDRGTGANVLTF. The CDR3 DNA sequence: TGTGCCAGCAGCGACCGGGACAGGGGGACTGGGGCCAACGTCCTGACTTTC.